This entry features one T cell receptor beta chain sequence. Its target is unknown. Clones were sequenced by immunoSEQ multiplex PCR, and TCRdb holds only the in-frame ones, with some missing. Of approximately 65,000 clones listed, around nine tenths were seen once; the top ten hold 0.38%. The sample originates from a study of OX40 agonist ivuxolimab in advanced cancers. At the level of the study: The diagnoses of dose-escalation patients were hepatocellular carcinoma, melanoma, renal cell or head and neck cancer.

CDR1 and CDR2 (germline): SGHRS, YFSETQ. V lost 5 bases to trimming and J lost 0 bases; unmatched junction nucleotides: 6. The CDR3 sequence is 15 residues long. General study findings and limits: Relatively little clonal expansion, among the lowest observed, appeared in partial responders at 0.1-3.0 mg/kg.

This specimen was CD4+ or CD8+ T cells sorted from blood, taken in a trial of the OX40 agonist ivuxolimab. The chain joins TRBV5-1 to TRBJ2-3, with TRBD1 matching over 7 bases. The clonotype originates from an adult with an advanced solid tumor such as melanoma, head and neck, liver or kidney cancer. DNA for the CDR3: TGCGCCAGCAGTCCGGGACAGACAAGCACAGATACGCAGTATTTT. Amino acids: CASSPGQTSTDTQYF.